This T cell receptor (beta chain) was captured in a study of beta chain features in type 1 diabetes. cDNA synthesis used the whole RNA isolate, giving expressed TCRB sequences. The study sequenced naive, central memory and regulatory T cell samples to an average of about 3.5 million reads. Profiling relied on immunoSEQ multiplex PCR, and the TCRdb table lists in-frame clones only, not all of them. This repertoire shows about 120,000 clones, about a sixth found once; its top ten account for 2% to 2.5%. Findings and limits, study-wide: Moderate but significant shortening of TCRB CDR3s was recorded in all four CD4+ subsets from Type 1 diabetes patients. Researchers caution that PCR might favor shorter templates, equally among patients and controls.

CD4+ naive, central memory, regulatory and stem cell-like memory cells were sorted via CD45RO/CCR7/CD25/CD127/CD95/CD27. Trimming pared 5 bases from V and 3 bases from J, leaving 14 bases between. Looked up from germline, CDR1 is SGHVS and CDR2 is FNYEAQ. The CDR3 runs 14 residues. As for this clone: The antigen is not known.

The chain carries TRBV7-6 and TRBJ2-7; D perhaps matches TRBD1 (6 bases). The TCR was taken from a man aged 30 to 39 with type 1 diabetes. Sample: central memory CD4+ T cells from blood. The CDR3 here is CASSARGQFYEQYF. The CDR3 DNA reads TGTGCCAGCAGCGCAAGAGGACAGTTCTACGAGCAGTACTTC.